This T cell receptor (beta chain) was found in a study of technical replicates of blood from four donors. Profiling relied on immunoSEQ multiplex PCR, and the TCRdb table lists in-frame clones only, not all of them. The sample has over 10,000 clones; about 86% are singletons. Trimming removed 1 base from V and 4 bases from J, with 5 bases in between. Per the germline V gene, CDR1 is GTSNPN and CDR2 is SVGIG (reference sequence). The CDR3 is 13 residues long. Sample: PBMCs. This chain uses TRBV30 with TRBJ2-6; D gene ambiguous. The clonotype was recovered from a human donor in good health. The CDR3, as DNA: TGTGCCTGGAGTGATATGGGGGCCAACGTCCTGACTTTC. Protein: CAWSDMGANVLTF.